The following is a T cell receptor (beta chain) sequence with its context. A junction end diverges from the germline sequence, so it may reflect a read error. The data belong to a study of low-dose radiotherapy and immunotherapy resistance in tumors. Overall study: Treatment of Cohort 1 consisted of 0.5 Gy per fraction every 2 weeks, adding up to 6.5 Gy. First-strand cDNA relied on TRAV- and TRBV-specific primers spanning alpha and beta chains.

Time point noted: before trial treatment. The PCR that amplified TCRs ran for approximately 20 cycles, relying on a constant-region primer and a V-primer adapter. TCRdb processed the reads anew with MiXCR; each CDR3 protein has one entry. This table holds tens of thousands of distinct CDR3 sequences, about 11% found once. This specimen consisted of PBMCs, obtained before treatment. The receptor was derived from a female donor with ovarian cancer.

In DNA form, the CDR3 reads TGCGCCAGCAGCAACAGGGGAGGCAATCAGCTCCAGCATTTT. The encoded protein is CASSNRGGNQLQHF. The rearrangement links TRBV5-1 to TRBJ1-5, with TRBD1 identical over 7 bases. The CDR3 sequence is 14 residues long. Germline loops: CDR1 SGHRS, CDR2 YFSETQ.